This TCR beta chain stems from a study of cytomegalovirus exposure and HLA in healthy donors. Regarding the study as a whole: The study designated 150 to 200 TCR beta chains cytomegalovirus-associated. From TCR beta sequences, most subjects' HLA-A and HLA-B alleles were reportedly predicted accurately.

Use of 60 Vbeta and 13 Jbeta primers characterized the PCR. The assay was immunoSEQ multiplex PCR, and TCRdb's table has in-frame clones only and misses some. Of about 83,000 clones listed, 70% to 75% are singletons. V dropped 3 bases and J dropped 6 bases, with 5 bases sitting between them. The length of the CDR3 is 12 residues. Germline V gene sequence: CDR1 LNHNV, CDR2 YYDKDF (reference sequence). To note about this clone: Its target is not known.

Source material: PBMCs. This TCR was recovered from a man in his fifties or sixties in good health and CMV-seronegative. The J gene is TRBJ2-2, the V gene TRBV15; D gene uncertain. In nucleotides, the CDR3 is TGTGCCACCAGCAGCCTCCCCGGGGAGCTGTTTTTT. It codes for CATSSLPGELFF.